This passage covers 13 T cell receptor beta chains from one sample sequenced in a study of blood T cell repertoires in COVID-19. Repertoires were generated with immunoSEQ multiplex PCR, while TCRdb's copy carries only in-frame clones and drops some. Of roughly 360,000 clones listed, roughly 90% are singletons. Sample: PBMCs or T cells enriched from blood (not recorded which). These receptors came from a woman younger than 45 with acute COVID-19.

The chain links TRBV3-1 (or the pseudogene TRBV3-2) to TRBJ1-6, with 9 bases identical to TRBD1. V lost 5 bases and J lost 17; bases outside the gene matches: 19. Germline V lookup: CDR1 LGHDT, CDR2 YNNKEL (reference sequence). CDR3 size: 16 residues. The CDR3 here is CASSTATGTGRIVVHF. CDR3 nucleotide sequence: TGTGCCAGCAGCACTGCCACCGGGACAGGGAGAATTGTGGTCCACTTT.

This clone was seen a single time. V gene TRBV19 combines with J gene TRBJ2-2; 8 positions match TRBD2. J gave up 5 bases and V 6 bases, and 5 bases lay outside the gene matches. CDR1 and CDR2 (germline): LNHDA, SQIVND (reference sequence). The CDR3 is made up of 14 amino acids. CDR3 protein: CASSGRGRTGELFF. CDR3 nucleotide sequence: TGTGCCAGTAGCGGGAGGGGCAGGACCGGGGAGCTGTTTTTT.

The V and J genes are TRBV4-2 and TRBJ1-2, with 8 bases that match TRBD1. The CDR3 length is 15 residues. J was trimmed by 2 bases and V by 8 bases; bases with no gene match: 10. Germline lookup yields CDR1 LGHNA and CDR2 YNFKEQ. CDR3 DNA sequence: TGTGCCAGCGTACCCAGGACAGGGTTAAACTATGGCTACACCTTC. Protein sequence: CASVPRTGLNYGYTF.

The chain employs TRBV5-1 and TRBJ2-7; 9 nucleotides agree with TRBD2. Germline V gene lookup returns CDR1 SGHRS and CDR2 YFSETQ. This CDR3 is 16 amino acids long. Losses at the gene ends were 0 bases for V and 6 bases for J; bases not matched to a gene: 10. The CDR3 loop reads CASSLELAGKTSEQYF. CDR3 DNA: TGCGCCAGCAGCTTGGAGCTAGCGGGGAAGACTAGCGAGCAGTACTTC.

This chain links TRBV7-2 with TRBJ1-1, with TRBD1 as a possible D gene (5 bases). V was cut by 4 bases and J by 1 base, with 7 bases left in between. The CDR3 covers 13 residues. Germline V gene data show CDR1 as SGHTA and CDR2 as FQGNSA. The CDR3 loop is CASSSQENTEAFF. In DNA, the CDR3 is TGTGCCAGCAGCTCACAGGAGAACACTGAAGCTTTCTTT.

The V and J genes are TRBV4-2 and TRBJ2-7, with 10 bases fitting TRBD2. The J segment lost 2 bases and the V segment lost 0 bases, leaving 7 bases of the junction unmatched. The germline gives CDR1 LGHNA, CDR2 YNFKEQ. This CDR3 region has 17 residues. For the CDR3, the DNA is TGTGCCAGCAGCCAAGAGCAACTAGCGGGGAGGACCTACGAGCAGTACTTC. Translating gives CASSQEQLAGRTYEQYF.

CDR3 sequence: CASSPGGANEQFF. In nucleotides, the CDR3 is TGTGCCAGCAGCCCCGGGGGGGCGAATGAGCAGTTCTTC. The J gene is TRBJ2-1, the V gene TRBV11-2, with 8 bases that match TRBD2. The junction had 4 bases not matched to a gene; V was cut back by 5 bases and J by 7 bases. The germline CDR1 and CDR2 sequences are SGHAT and FQNNGV. The length of the CDR3 is 13 residues.

V is TRBV5-1 and J is TRBJ2-5; 11 positions match TRBD2. The junction had 11 bases not matched to a gene; V was cut back by 0 bases and J by 10 bases. The CDR3 consists of 16 residues. Germline CDR1 and CDR2: SGHRS and YFSETQ. The CDR3 bases are TGCGCCAGCAGCTTGGTAGCGGGGGGGCCCCAAGGGGACCAGTACTTC. Its protein product is CASSLVAGGPQGDQYF.

This clone was detected only once. The chain links TRBV7-9 to TRBJ2-1; D gene unclear. The CDR3 is made up of 11 amino acids. V lost 5 bases to trimming and J lost 3 bases, with 2 bases between them. Germline values: CDR1 SEHNR, CDR2 FQNEAQ (reference sequence). The CDR3 is CASSHYNEQFF. The DNA of the CDR3 is TGTGCCAGCAGCCACTACAATGAGCAGTTCTTC.

This clone was recorded once. One junction end does not reproduce the germline sequence, and a read error may be involved. V usage is TRBV7-3 and J usage is TRBJ2-2; TRBD2 is a possible D gene (5 bases). Germline-derived CDR1 and CDR2 are SGHTA and FQGTGA. The CDR3 has 13 amino acids. The CDR3 reads CASSVTSYGELFF. In DNA, the CDR3 is TGTGCCAGCAGCGTAACTAGTTACGGGGAGCTGTTTTTT.

Here the CDR3 reads CASSLQGAQPQHF. The CDR3 DNA is TGTGCCAGCAGCTTGCAAGGGGCCCAGCCCCAGCATTTT. V usage is TRBV5-5 and J usage is TRBJ1-5, with a tentative D call TRBD1 (5 bases). The CDR3 length is 13 residues. Trimming cost V 1 base and J 7 bases, with 9 bases left between them. The germline CDR1 and CDR2 sequences are SGHKS and YYEKEE (reference sequence).

CDR3 protein: CASSIVPYQPQHF. CDR3 coding DNA: TGTGCCAGTAGTATAGTTCCCTATCAGCCCCAGCATTTT. The rearrangement joins TRBV19 to TRBJ1-5, with D unresolved. Between the trimmed V and J ends, which lost 1 base and 5 bases, there was a span of 6 bases. In germline, CDR1 is LNHDA, CDR2 SQIVND (reference sequence). The CDR3 is 13 residues long.

The table lists this clone with a few counts. This rearrangement joins TRBV7-9 to TRBJ2-7; 7 bases match TRBD1. Per germline, CDR1 SEHNR and CDR2 FQNEAQ (reference sequence). V lost 5 bases to trimming and J lost 0 bases; unmatched junction nucleotides: 4. This CDR3 has 14 amino acids. The CDR3 region is CASSPQGPSYEQYF. DNA of the CDR3: TGTGCCAGCAGCCCACAGGGGCCCTCCTACGAGCAGTACTTC. The whole variable domain, filled in from reference TRBV7-9 and TRBJ2-7, reads DTGVSQNPRHKITKRGQNVTFRCDPISEHNRLYWYRQTLGQGPEFLTYFQNEAQLEKSRLLSDRFSAERPKGSFSTLEIQRTEQGDSAMYLCASSPQGPSYEQYFGPGTRLTVT.